These 10 T cell receptor beta chains came from one sample sequenced in a study of T cells in Graves' hyperthyroidism and ophthalmopathy. Regions amplified from RNA transcripts were the TCR beta CDR3 regions. The HTBI set primed first-round TCR CDR3 RT-PCR. TCRdb re-called the multiplex PCR reads through MiXCR, storing one row per CDR3 protein. Found here are nearly 250,000 distinct CDR3 sequences, around 26% of them singletons; the top ten hold under 40%. What was sequenced was blood. Receptors originate from a woman aged 40-49 years with Graves' ophthalmopathy.

This clonotype was counted ten times or more. This chain joins TRBV29-1 and TRBJ2-7; the match to TRBD2 covers 7 bases. Germline V gives CDR1 SQVTM, CDR2 ANQGSEA. CDR3 length: 14 residues. With V trimmed by 4 bases and J by 2 bases, 8 bases remained unmatched. Here the CDR3 reads CSVALTSTPYEQYF. Written as DNA, the CDR3 is TGCAGCGTTGCATTGACTAGCACCCCCTACGAGCAGTACTTC.

This clonotype was seen repeatedly, ten times or more. The chain joins TRBV28 to TRBJ1-1; D is ambiguous. Germline CDR1 is MDHEN and CDR2 is SYDVKM. V lost 7 bases and J lost 7, with 13 bases in between. The CDR3 extends over 12 amino acids. The CDR3 spells CASTPVVGEAFF. The DNA for the CDR3 is TGTGCCAGCACCCCCGTGGTTGGTGAAGCTTTCTTT.

At least ten counts were recorded for this clonotype. The rearrangement uses TRBV2 and TRBJ2-7; D might be TRBD2 (6 bases). Trimming removed 6 bases from V and 7 bases from J, with 16 bases in between. The CDR3 has 13 amino acids. Germline V CDR1 and CDR2: SNHLY, FYNNEI. The CDR3 protein is CASRPGPAGEQYF. In DNA form, the CDR3 reads TGTGCCAGCAGACCCGGCCCCGCGGGAGAGCAGTACTTC.

This clonotype showed up many times. The J gene is TRBJ1-2, the V gene TRBV2; 7 bases match TRBD1. The CDR3 has 13 residues. Germline V gene sequence: CDR1 SNHLY, CDR2 FYNNEI. Trimming cost V 6 bases and J 2 bases; bases outside gene matches: 3. This chain's CDR3 is CASSAGQNYGYTF. CDR3 DNA: TGTGCCAGCAGCGCGGGACAGAACTATGGCTACACCTTC.

This clonotype was detected many times. This chain uses TRBV13 with TRBJ1-2, with D uncertain. Germline-derived CDR1 and CDR2 are PRHDT and FYEKMQ (reference sequence). With 1 base removed from V and 8 bases from J, the gap between germline ends came to 8 bases. The length of the CDR3 is 12 residues. The CDR3 reads CASSLEHYGYTF. The CDR3 DNA reads TGTGCCAGCAGCTTAGAACATTACGGCTACACCTTC.

V and J are TRBV20-1 and TRBJ2-7; 7 bases agree with TRBD2. V was pared by 2 bases and J by 4 bases, with 14 bases of the junction left unmatched. Per germline, CDR1 DFQATT and CDR2 SNEGSKA (reference sequence). The CDR3 consists of 16 residues. The CDR3 sequence is CSARPPGGSGAYEQYF. The DNA for the CDR3 is TGCAGTGCTAGACCCCCTGGCGGGAGTGGGGCATACGAGCAGTACTTC.

The rearrangement links TRBV6-1 to TRBJ1-5; D might be TRBD1 (5 bases). CDR1 and CDR2 from the germline V gene are MNHNS and SASEGT. This CDR3 is built from 14 residues. V lost 6 bases and J 7 bases, leaving 16 bases between the germline ends. As DNA, the CDR3 is TGTGCCAGCAGGGGGACTGGGGTCGGGCAGCCCCAGCATTTT. Translation gives CASRGTGVGQPQHF.

Ten or more counts support this clonotype. The V gene is TRBV27, the J gene TRBJ2-2; the D gene is possibly TRBD1 (7 bases). V dropped 3 bases and J dropped 3 bases, with 14 bases sitting between them. The CDR3 spans 16 residues. The germline V gene has CDR1 MNHEY and CDR2 SMNVEV (reference sequence). The CDR3 loop is CASSFAGQIYTGELFF. The CDR3 DNA reads TGTGCCAGCAGTTTTGCGGGACAGATCTACACCGGGGAGCTGTTTTTT.

This clonotype was seen ten or more times. V and J are TRBV2 and TRBJ2-5; the D gene is possibly TRBD2 (6 bases). V was pared by 4 bases and J by 7 bases, with 16 bases between. This CDR3 spans 14 amino acids. Germline-derived CDR1 and CDR2 are SNHLY and FYNNEI. DNA for the CDR3: TGTGCCAGCAGTGCGGGACTGGAAGTTGGGACCCAGTACTTC. The encoded protein is CASSAGLEVGTQYF.

This clonotype showed up many times. This chain connects TRBV28 to TRBJ2-7; D is perhaps TRBD2 (5 bases). The CDR3 is made up of 13 amino acids. The germline V gene encodes CDR1 MDHEN and CDR2 SYDVKM. The V end lost 3 bases, the J end lost 1 base, and 7 bases lay between the germline ends. DNA of the CDR3: TGTGCCAGCAGTTTCCTAGCTTCCTACGAGCAGTACTTC. Amino acid sequence: CASSFLASYEQYF.